Each of the 29 T cell receptor beta chains below was sequenced from the same sample in a study of Tregs in tolerant kidney transplant recipients. This table comes from immunoSEQ multiplex PCR, and its TCRdb copy is limited to in-frame clones, with some not included. The sample records some 64,000 clones, under 98% being singletons. This specimen consisted of Tregs from blood, obtained before the transplant. The receptor set was obtained from a human donor who received a combined kidney and bone marrow transplant.

The chain employs TRBV5-4 and TRBJ1-6; 7 bases map to TRBD1. The length of the CDR3 is 15 residues. Germline loops: CDR1 SGHNT, CDR2 YYREEE (reference sequence). Trimming at V came to 0 bases and at J to 7 bases, leaving 4 bases not matched to a gene. The CDR3, as DNA: TGTGCCAGCAGCTTGGCTTTGACAGGGAATTCACCCCTCCACTTT. As protein: CASSLALTGNSPLHF.

The chain uses TRBV7-2 and TRBJ1-1; D not resolved. Germline CDR1 reads SGHTA; CDR2 reads FQGNSA. V was shortened by 4 bases and J by 11 bases, with 14 bases between the two germline ends. CDR3 size: 12 residues. As DNA, the CDR3 is TGTGCCAGCAGCTCCCCTTTGAGAGGGGCTTTCTTT. It codes for CASSSPLRGAFF.

The chain recombines TRBV4-2 with TRBJ2-7; 10 bases are shared with TRBD2. This CDR3 comprises 18 residues. Germline V gene lookup returns CDR1 LGHNA and CDR2 YNFKEQ. Trimming took 4 bases from V and 7 from J; bases not matched to a gene: 19. CDR3 in DNA: TGTGCCAGCAGCCTCCAGGGTGGGGCTAGCGGGAGTACCCTGGAGCAGTACTTC. This encodes CASSLQGGASGSTLEQYF.

The V call is TRBV4-1, the J call TRBJ2-7, with D perhaps matching TRBD2 (5 bases). The CDR3 length is 18 residues. Germline V CDR1 and CDR2: MGHRA, YSYEKL. Trimming shortened V by 1 base and J by 4 bases, and 23 bases separated the two germline ends. The chain's CDR3 is CASSQGPFMSSGTYEQYF. Here the CDR3 DNA reads TGCGCCAGCAGCCAAGGCCCCTTCATGTCAAGCGGAACGTACGAGCAGTACTTC.

This chain connects TRBV5-8 to TRBJ2-1; 9 nucleotides agree with TRBD1. Trimming cost V 4 bases and J 8 bases; bases outside gene matches: 10. The CDR3 has 15 residues. CDR1 SGHTS and CDR2 YDEGEE come from the germline V gene. The DNA of the CDR3 is TGTGCCAGCAGCCCGAACAGGGGGCTTAGGCATGAGCAGTTCTTC. Amino acid sequence: CASSPNRGLRHEQFF. Filled out from reference TRBV5-8 and TRBJ2-1, the complete variable domain reads EAGVTQSPTHLIKTRGQQATLRCSPISGHTSVYWYQQALGLGLQFLLWYDEGEERNRGNFPPRFSGRQFPNYSSELNVNALELEDSALYLCASSPNRGLRHEQFFGPGTRLTVL.

This clone appeared a single time. The chain is built from TRBV20-1 and TRBJ1-2, with D maybe TRBD1 (6 bases). Germline assignment: CDR1 DFQATT and CDR2 SNEGSKA (reference sequence). V dropped 3 bases and J dropped 8 bases, with 10 bases sitting between them. CDR3 length: 11 residues. CDR3 sequence reads: CSARSGDGYTF. The CDR3 coding sequence is TGCAGTGCTAGGTCAGGGGACGGCTACACCTTC.

This chain links TRBV7-3 with TRBJ2-2, with unresolved D. In germline, CDR1 is SGHTA, CDR2 FQGTGA. This CDR3 is built from 15 residues. The V and J ends lost 5 bases and 1 base respectively, with 11 bases between them. The CDR3 loop is CASSLMSGNTGELFF. DNA for the CDR3: TGTGCCAGCAGCCTTATGTCAGGGAACACCGGGGAGCTGTTTTTT.

The chain recombines TRBV5-1 with TRBJ2-2, with TRBD1 matching 8 bases. V trimming: 4 bases; J trimming: 6 bases; junction bases outside the gene matches: 2. The CDR3 runs to 13 residues. Germline CDR1 reads SGHRS; CDR2 reads YFSETQ. The chain's CDR3 is CASSEQGAGELFF. The CDR3 DNA reads as TGCGCCAGCAGCGAACAGGGGGCCGGGGAGCTGTTTTTT.

J is TRBJ2-5 and V is TRBV29-1, with D maybe TRBD1 (5 bases). Trimming took 4 bases from V and 5 from J, leaving 20 bases between them. The CDR3 totals 15 residues. Germline V gene lookup returns CDR1 SQVTM and CDR2 ANQGSEA. CDR3 nucleotide sequence: TGCAGCGTTGCGCGCGCAGGGAATAGGTTCGAGACCCAGTACTTC. The encoded protein is CSVARAGNRFETQYF.

The rearrangement uses TRBV5-1 and TRBJ2-5; TRBD2 matches 9 bases. Per germline, CDR1 SGHRS and CDR2 YFSETQ. V shed 7 bases, J shed 5 bases, and the junction held 12 bases outside the gene matches. The length of the CDR3 is 15 residues. The CDR3 DNA sequence: TGCGCCAGCGGCCTTTTAGCGGGAGCTTCGGAGACCCAGTACTTC. The encoded protein is CASGLLAGASETQYF.

V is TRBV6-1 and J is TRBJ1-2; weak D call: TRBD1 (6 bases). The V and J ends lost 5 bases and 5 bases respectively, with 12 bases between them. Germline values: CDR1 MNHNS, CDR2 SASEGT. This CDR3 comprises 13 residues. DNA of the CDR3: TGTGCCAGCAGTTGGGGACATATGTATGGCTACACCTTC. Its protein is CASSWGHMYGYTF.

The rearrangement uses TRBV5-1 and TRBJ1-2; a possible D gene is TRBD1 (6 bases). CDR3 length: 15 amino acids. V was pared by 2 bases and J by 6 bases, with 17 bases between. The germline V gene has CDR1 SGHRS and CDR2 YFSETQ. The CDR3: CASSLRGTFGHGYTF. The DNA for the CDR3 is TGCGCCAGCAGCTTAAGGGGGACATTTGGTCATGGCTACACCTTC.

CDR3 in amino acids: CASSWTGKTDTQYF. DNA for the CDR3: TGTGCCAGCTCTTGGACAGGGAAAACAGATACGCAGTATTTT. The rearrangement uses TRBV7-2 and TRBJ2-3, with 8 bases aligning to TRBD1. In germline, CDR1 is SGHTA, CDR2 FQGNSA. This CDR3 comprises 14 residues. The trim removed 8 bases at V and 3 bases at J, leaving 7 bases unmatched. Supplemented by reference TRBV7-2 and TRBJ2-3, the full variable domain reads GAGVSQSPSNKVTEKGKDVELRCDPISGHTALYWYRQSLGQGLEFLIYFQGNSAPDKSGLPSDRFSAERTGGSVSTLTIQRTQQEDSAVYLCASSWTGKTDTQYFGPGTRLTVL.

The rearrangement links TRBV5-4 to TRBJ1-3; 9 bases fit TRBD1. Unmatched junction bases numbered 6, after V lost 4 bases and J lost 4 bases. The CDR3 extends over 15 amino acids. Germline V CDR1 and CDR2: SGHNT, YYREEE (reference sequence). CDR3 protein: CASSITGTGGNTIYF. CDR3 in DNA: TGTGCCAGCAGCATTACCGGGACAGGGGGAAACACCATATATTTT. The full variable domain, rest sourced from reference TRBV5-4 and TRBJ1-3, is ETGVTQSPTHLIKTRGQQVTLRCSSQSGHNTVSWYQQALGQGPQFIFQYYREEENGRGNFPPRFSGLQFPNYSSELNVNALELDDSALYLCASSITGTGGNTIYFGEGSWLTVV.

The CDR3 nucleotides are TGTGCCAGCAGCCAGGAAGTGGGCTACACCTTC. Protein product: CASSQEVGYTF. The chain has TRBV7-2 and TRBJ1-2; D not resolved. Germline values: CDR1 SGHTA, CDR2 FQGNSA. The CDR3 covers 11 residues. V lost 5 bases and J 8 bases, leaving 9 bases between the germline ends.

This chain connects TRBV5-6 to TRBJ1-2; 7 bases match TRBD1. V lost 5 bases and J lost 5; bases outside the gene matches: 12. The CDR3 consists of 15 residues. Germline loops: CDR1 SGHDT, CDR2 YYEEEE. CDR3 region: CASSPQGGALYGYTF. For the CDR3, the DNA is TGTGCCAGCAGTCCTCAGGGGGGCGCGTTGTATGGCTACACCTTC.

In this sample, this clone turned up once. The chain combines TRBV6-5 with TRBJ2-7; 10 nucleotides agree with TRBD2. This CDR3 is 15 amino acids long. Germline values: CDR1 MNHEY, CDR2 SVGAGI. V shed 2 bases and J 5 bases; nucleotides not matched to a gene: 6. The DNA for the CDR3 is TGTGCCAGCAGTTACGTTAGCGGGAGGCTCGACGAGCAGTACTTC. Amino acid sequence: CASSYVSGRLDEQYF.

The chain employs TRBV28 and TRBJ1-2; D is ambiguous. The CDR3 totals 10 residues. CDR1 is MDHEN, CDR2 SYDVKM, per germline. Trimming cost V 6 bases and J 8 bases, with 7 bases left between them. The CDR3 protein is CASRGGGYTF. CDR3 sequence (DNA): TGTGCCAGCAGGGGAGGGGGCTACACCTTC.

The chain uses TRBV12-5 and TRBJ2-5; 8 nucleotides agree with TRBD2. This CDR3 spans 16 amino acids. Germline CDR1 LGHNT, CDR2 FRNRAP. V dropped 4 bases and J dropped 1; count of bases not matched to a gene: 8. The CDR3 reads CASGSGAGAIQETQYF. The CDR3 DNA follows: TGTGCTAGTGGTTCTGGAGCGGGAGCAATCCAAGAGACCCAGTACTTC.

The genes are TRBV7-2 and TRBJ2-5, with 11 bases aligning to TRBD2. V dropped 3 bases and J dropped 3; count of bases not matched to a gene: 6. This CDR3 has 16 amino acids. CDR1 and CDR2 from the germline V gene are SGHTA and FQGNSA. The CDR3 spells CASSFQGTSGKETQYF. Written as DNA, the CDR3 is TGTGCCAGCAGCTTCCAAGGGACTAGCGGAAAAGAGACCCAGTACTTC.

V gene TRBV19 combines with J gene TRBJ2-2; 10 nucleotides line up with TRBD1. Germline values: CDR1 LNHDA, CDR2 SQIVND (reference sequence). The CDR3 contains 14 residues. Trimming removed 6 bases from V and 9 bases from J; junction bases left unmatched: 7. CDR3 nucleotide sequence: TGTGCCAGTAGGACAGGGGGCGTAGAAAGGGAGCTGTTTTTT. Residues: CASRTGGVERELFF. The whole variable domain, remainder taken from reference TRBV19 and TRBJ2-2, is DGGITQSPKYLFRKEGQNVTLSCEQNLNHDAMYWYRQDPGQGLRLIYYSQIVNDFQKGDIAEGYSVSREKKESFPLTVTSAQKNPTAFYLCASRTGGVERELFFGEGSRLTVL.

This chain uses TRBV5-4 with TRBJ2-7, with 9 bases identical to TRBD1. The germline V gene has CDR1 SGHNT and CDR2 YYREEE (reference sequence). CDR3 length: 14 residues. Trimming removed 5 bases from V and 1 base from J; junction bases left unmatched: 4. This CDR3 reads CASRSGQGSYEQYF. Here the CDR3 DNA reads TGTGCCAGCAGATCAGGACAGGGGTCCTACGAGCAGTACTTC.

V is TRBV29-1 and J is TRBJ1-5; D might be TRBD1 (6 bases). V shed 4 bases and J shed 7 bases, with 11 bases lying between them. CDR1 is SQVTM, CDR2 ANQGSEA, per germline. The CDR3 is 12 amino acids. For the CDR3, the DNA is TGCAGCGTTGCCGGGCAGGGGCAGCCCCAGCATTTT. It encodes CSVAGQGQPQHF.

The chain carries TRBV5-5 and TRBJ1-1; no firm D call. Germline assignment: CDR1 SGHKS and CDR2 YYEKEE (reference sequence). The CDR3 has 14 residues. Trimming left V 4 bases short and J 1 base short, with 11 bases between. DNA for the CDR3: TGTGCCAGCAGCCCGCGGGGAGCGAACACTGAAGCTTTCTTT. Protein: CASSPRGANTEAFF. The variable domain in full, completed from reference TRBV5-5 and TRBJ1-1, reads DAGVTQSPTHLIKTRGQQVTLRCSPISGHKSVSWYQQVLGQGPQFIFQYYEKEERGRGNFPDRFSARQFPNYSSELNVNALLLGDSALYLCASSPRGANTEAFFGQGTRLTVV.

This clone was seen only once. The genes are TRBV7-8 and TRBJ1-3; 7 bases align to TRBD1. The J segment lost 4 bases and the V segment lost 5 bases, leaving 5 bases of the junction unmatched. Germline V lookup: CDR1 SGHVS, CDR2 FQNEAQ. The CDR3 totals 14 residues. Written as DNA, the CDR3 is TGTGCCAGCAGCCTCGACAGGGCAGGAAACACCATATATTTT. It yields the protein CASSLDRAGNTIYF.

V usage is TRBV7-8 and J usage is TRBJ1-1; 11 bases fit TRBD1. The CDR3 sequence is 20 residues long. The V and J ends lost 5 bases and 0 bases, in that order; junction bases with no gene match: 17. Germline CDR1 is SGHVS and CDR2 is FQNEAQ. This CDR3 reads CASSRYLPGQGGLLNTEAFF. DNA for the CDR3: TGTGCCAGCAGCCGCTACCTCCCGGGACAGGGGGGACTCTTGAACACTGAAGCTTTCTTT.

The chain couples TRBV25-1 to TRBJ1-5, with TRBD1 as a possible D gene (6 bases). The CDR3 covers 16 residues. V was trimmed by 1 base and J by 1 base, leaving 11 bases between them. CDR1 is MGHDK and CDR2 is SYGVNS in the germline V gene. The chain's CDR3 is CASSESARGSNQPQHF. Here the CDR3 DNA reads TGTGCCAGCAGTGAATCTGCCAGGGGCAGCAATCAGCCCCAGCATTTT.

This chain joins TRBV19 and TRBJ2-2; TRBD2 matches at 10 bases. This CDR3 spans 16 amino acids. From germline, CDR1 is LNHDA and CDR2 SQIVND (reference sequence). The J segment lost 5 bases and the V segment lost 2 bases, leaving 5 bases of the junction unmatched. The CDR3 DNA reads as TGTGCCAGTAGTATATTCCAGACTAGCGGGACCGGGGAGCTGTTTTTT. This gives the protein CASSIFQTSGTGELFF. Full variable domain (rest looked up from reference TRBV19 and TRBJ2-2): DGGITQSPKYLFRKEGQNVTLSCEQNLNHDAMYWYRQDPGQGLRLIYYSQIVNDFQKGDIAEGYSVSREKKESFPLTVTSAQKNPTAFYLCASSIFQTSGTGELFFGEGSRLTVL.

This clone was seen only once. The rearrangement joins TRBV7-3 to TRBJ2-1, with D perhaps TRBD1 (6 bases). Trimming left V 5 bases short and J 5 bases short, with 13 bases between. This CDR3 is built from 14 residues. Germline V lookup: CDR1 SGHTA, CDR2 FQGTGA. The CDR3 reads CASSDPGEHNEQFF. CDR3 sequence (DNA): TGTGCCAGCAGCGACCCAGGGGAACACAATGAGCAGTTCTTC.